These T cell receptor beta chains were read from a single sample in a study of OX40 agonist ivuxolimab in advanced cancers. The data were produced by immunoSEQ multiplex PCR, yet TCRdb's version contains in-frame clones alone and is incomplete. The data contain roughly 30,000 clones, around 88% of them seen just once; the ten biggest clones take up around 30%. The sequencing used CD4+ or CD8+ T cells sorted from blood, collected in a trial of the OX40 agonist ivuxolimab. Receptor source: an adult with an advanced solid tumor such as melanoma, head and neck, liver or kidney cancer. Each CDR3 is given with its conserved first and last residue. D genes are given only for firm matches. A row's size may be missing; if present it is once, few, many or a size class.

.	TRBV27	.	TRBJ2-7	TGTGCCAGCAGCCCTACAACAGGAAACTACGAGCAGTACTTC	CASSPTTGNYEQYF
.	TRBV13	.	TRBJ2-7	TGTGCCAGCAGCTTAGTCTACAGCTCCTACGAGCAGTACTTC	CASSLVYSSYEQYF
.	TRBV4-1	.	TRBJ2-5	TGCGCCAGCAGCCAAGTCTTGAAGACCACGAACCAAGAGACCCAGTACTTC	CASSQVLKTTNQETQYF
.	TRBV6-5	.	TRBJ2-7	TGTGCCAGCAGTCCGGGGGACCACTTCTACGAGCAGTACTTC	CASSPGDHFYEQYF
.	TRBV28	.	TRBJ2-2	TGTGCCAGCAGTTTAATCCAGGACACCGGGGAGCTGTTTTTT	CASSLIQDTGELFF
medium-sized	TRBV5-8	.	TRBJ1-3	TGTGCCAGCAGACCACAGGAATCTGGAAACACCATATATTTT	CASRPQESGNTIYF
.	TRBV6-6	.	TRBJ1-2	TGTGCCAGCAACAGGTTTAGCCAGGGATCCTATGGCTACACCTTC	CASNRFSQGSYGYTF
once	TRBV6-1	.	TRBJ2-1	TGTGCCAGCAGTGAATTTGGGTATGAGCAGTTCTTC	CASSEFGYEQFF
.	TRBV7-8	.	TRBJ2-7	TGTGCCAGCAGCTTAGGCCTTGCGGGCCTGCTTACCTACGAGCAGTACTTC	CASSLGLAGLLTYEQYF
.	TRBV5-5	TRBD1	TRBJ1-1	TGTGCCAGCAGCTTGGCCTATCAGGGGGCAACCACTGAAGCTTTCTTT	CASSLAYQGATTEAFF
.	TRBV6-1	.	TRBJ2-3	TGTGCCAGCAATCCGACGAGGGTTACCACAGATACGCAGTATTTT	CASNPTRVTTDTQYF
.	TRBV13	TRBD1	TRBJ2-7	TGTGCCAGCAGCCAGGGACAGGGGGCGGGGGAGCAGTACTTC	CASSQGQGAGEQYF
.	TRBV11-3	TRBD1	TRBJ2-2	TGTGCCAGCAGCTTATGGGACAGGGGGCAGGGCACCGGGGAGCTGTTTTTT	CASSLWDRGQGTGELFF
.	TRBV7-6	.	TRBJ2-5	TGTGCCAGCAGCTTTGCAGGAGGAGAGACCCAGTACTTC	CASSFAGGETQYF
.	TRBV6-5	TRBD1	TRBJ1-5	TGTGCCAGCAGCTCCGACAGGGGAATACAGCCCCAGCATTTT	CASSSDRGIQPQHF
.	TRBV4-1	.	TRBJ1-4	TGCGCCAGCAGCCAAGATGGCGAGGGGGAGGGTGAAAAACTGTTTTTT	CASSQDGEGEGEKLFF
.	TRBV9	.	TRBJ2-3	TGTGCCAGCAGCCCCCGACAGCCTATGACTTCGGGAGATACGCAGTATTTT	CASSPRQPMTSGDTQYF
.	TRBV14	TRBD1	TRBJ2-1	TGTGCCAGCAGCCAGATGATCGGGACAGGTCTCAACAATGAGCAGTTCTTC	CASSQMIGTGLNNEQFF
.	TRBV19	TRBD1	TRBJ2-7	TGTGCCAGTAGTCCAAGGACAGGACCCTACGAGCAGTACTTC	CASSPRTGPYEQYF
.	TRBV7-9	.	TRBJ2-7	TGTGCCAGCAGCCACGTGGCGGGGACCTCCGAGCAGTACTTC	CASSHVAGTSEQYF
.	TRBV25-1	.	TRBJ1-4	TGTGCCAGCAGTGAAACCCCTATGACGGCACATAATGAAAAACTGTTTTTT	CASSETPMTAHNEKLFF
once	TRBV9	.	TRBJ2-3	TGTGCCAGCAGCGTTTCGGGTTTGGGCACAGATACGCAGTATTTT	CASSVSGLGTDTQYF
.	TRBV28	.	TRBJ1-2	TGTGCCAGCAGAAAGGGGCCCTATGGCTACACCTTC	CASRKGPYGYTF
.	TRBV7-9	TRBD1	TRBJ2-5	TGTGCCAGCAGCTCCGGGACAGGGGGCGGAGAGACCCAGTACTTC	CASSSGTGGGETQYF
.	TRBV4-1	.	TRBJ1-2	TGCGCCAGCAGCCAAGAGTTGAAGGGTAGCCTTTATGGCTACACCTTC	CASSQELKGSLYGYTF
.	TRBV5-5	.	TRBJ1-5	TGTGCCAGCAGCTTGGCGTCGGAGAATCAGCCCCAGCATTTT	CASSLASENQPQHF
.	TRBV7-9	.	TRBJ1-2	TGTGCCAGCAGTCCCGGCTGGGACCCAACTTACTATGGCTACACCTTC	CASSPGWDPTYYGYTF
.	TRBV27	.	TRBJ2-1	TGTGCCAGCAGTCCGGGACCAGAAAGCTCCTACAATGAGCAGTTCTTC	CASSPGPESSYNEQFF
.	TRBV14	TRBD1	TRBJ2-1	TGTGCCAGCAGAGGGGACAGTTACAATGAGCAGTTCTTC	CASRGDSYNEQFF
few	TRBV10-3	.	TRBJ1-1	TGTGCCATCAGTGAGCTCGCCAGGATGAACACTGAAGCTTTCTTT	CAISELARMNTEAFF
once	TRBV7-8	TRBD1	TRBJ1-2	TGTGCCAGCAGCTCAACCACAGGGGGCGCGTATGGCTACACCTTC	CASSSTTGGAYGYTF
.	TRBV9	.	TRBJ2-2	TGTGCCAGCGAGTCGTACACCGGGGAGCTGTTTTTT	CASESYTGELFF
.	TRBV28	.	TRBJ1-1	TGTGCCAGCAGTTCGCCTGGGGGAAACACTGAAGCTTTCTTT	CASSSPGGNTEAFF
.	TRBV27	.	TRBJ2-7	TGTGCCAGCAGTTCCCTTAGGGAGCAGTACTTC	CASSSLREQYF
.	TRBV28	.	TRBJ1-5	TGTGCCAGCAGTTCCGAGACACAACAAATTTATAGCAATCAGCCCCAGCATTTT	CASSSETQQIYSNQPQHF
once	TRBV6-1	TRBD1	TRBJ1-1	TGTGCCAGCAGTGACCCCTCCGGGACAGGGAACACTGAAGCTTTCTTT	CASSDPSGTGNTEAFF
.	TRBV7-6	TRBD2	TRBJ2-1	TGTGCCAGCAGCTTGGGACTAGCGGGAGGGGGGAATGAGCAGTTCTTC	CASSLGLAGGGNEQFF
few	TRBV6-1	TRBD1	TRBJ2-7	TGTGCCAGCAGGGAGGGACAGGGGGTCTCCTACGAGCAGTACTTC	CASREGQGVSYEQYF
.	TRBV9	.	TRBJ2-7	TGTGCCAGCAGCGGCCCGACAGGTTCCTACGAGCAGTACTTC	CASSGPTGSYEQYF
.	TRBV18	.	TRBJ2-3	TGTGCCAGCTCACCGGGGCGGACTAGCACAGATACGCAGTATTTT	CASSPGRTSTDTQYF
.	TRBV7-9	.	TRBJ2-2	TGTGCCAGCAGCTTAGCGGGACACGCGAACACCGGGGAGCTGTTTTTT	CASSLAGHANTGELFF
.	TRBV13	.	TRBJ2-3	TGTGCCAGCAGCTCCCGGAGCGAAGCTAGCACAGATACGCAGTATTTT	CASSSRSEASTDTQYF